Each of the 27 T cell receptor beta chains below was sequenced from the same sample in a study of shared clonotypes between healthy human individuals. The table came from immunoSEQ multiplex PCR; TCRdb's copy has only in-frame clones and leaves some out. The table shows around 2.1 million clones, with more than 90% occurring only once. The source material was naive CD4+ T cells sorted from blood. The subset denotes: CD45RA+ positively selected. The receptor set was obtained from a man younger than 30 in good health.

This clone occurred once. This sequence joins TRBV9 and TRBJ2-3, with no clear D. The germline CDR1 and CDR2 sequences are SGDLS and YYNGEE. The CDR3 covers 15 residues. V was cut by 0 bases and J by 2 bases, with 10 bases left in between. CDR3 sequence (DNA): TGTGCCAGCAGCGTAGAGGCCCCTCTCACAGATACGCAGTATTTT. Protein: CASSVEAPLTDTQYF.

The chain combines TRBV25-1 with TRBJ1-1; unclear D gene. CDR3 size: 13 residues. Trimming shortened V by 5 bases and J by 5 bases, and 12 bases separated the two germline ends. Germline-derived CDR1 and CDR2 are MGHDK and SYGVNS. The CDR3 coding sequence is TGTGCCAGCAGTCCGGCTGGACGGACTGAAGCTTTCTTT. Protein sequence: CASSPAGRTEAFF.

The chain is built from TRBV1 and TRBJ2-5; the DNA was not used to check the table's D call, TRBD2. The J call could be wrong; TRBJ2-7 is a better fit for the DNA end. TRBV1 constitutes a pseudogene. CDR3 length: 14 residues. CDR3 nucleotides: TGCACCAGCAGCCAAGATACGTACCCCTACGAGCAGTACTTC. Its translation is CTSSQDTYPYEQYF.

As DNA, the CDR3 is TGCGCCAGCAGTTTAAATGAACAGATCTCTGGAAACACCATATATTTT. Amino acid sequence: CASSLNEQISGNTIYF. J is TRBJ1-3 and V is TRBV5-1; D unclear. V shed 5 bases and J shed 0 bases, with 15 bases lying between them. CDR3 length equals 16 residues. Per the germline V gene, CDR1 is SGHRS and CDR2 is YFSETQ.

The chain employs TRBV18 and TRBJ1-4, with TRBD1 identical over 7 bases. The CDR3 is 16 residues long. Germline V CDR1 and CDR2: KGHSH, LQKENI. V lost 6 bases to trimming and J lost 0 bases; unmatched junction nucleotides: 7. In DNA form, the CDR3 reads TGTGCCAGCTCGCGGGGACAGAGCGCAACTAATGAAAAACTGTTTTTT. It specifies CASSRGQSATNEKLFF. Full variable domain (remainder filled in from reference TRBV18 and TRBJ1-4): NAGVMQNPRHLVRRRGQEARLRCSPMKGHSHVYWYRQLPEEGLKFMVYLQKENIIDESGMPKERFSAEFPKEGPSILRIQQVVRGDSAAYFCASSRGQSATNEKLFFGSGTQLSVL.

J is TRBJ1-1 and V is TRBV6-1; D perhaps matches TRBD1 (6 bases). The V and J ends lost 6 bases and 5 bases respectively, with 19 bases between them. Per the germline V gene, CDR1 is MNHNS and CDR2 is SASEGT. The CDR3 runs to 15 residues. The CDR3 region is CASRVALGAWTEAFF. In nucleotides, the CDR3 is TGTGCCAGCAGGGTGGCGCTGGGGGCTTGGACTGAAGCTTTCTTT.

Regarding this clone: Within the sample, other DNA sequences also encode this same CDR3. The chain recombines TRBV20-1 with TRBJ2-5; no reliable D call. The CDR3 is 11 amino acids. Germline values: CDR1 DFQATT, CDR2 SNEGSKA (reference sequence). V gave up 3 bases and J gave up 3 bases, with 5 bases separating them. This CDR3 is CSARGKETQYF. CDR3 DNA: TGCAGTGCTAGGGGAAAAGAGACCCAGTACTTC.

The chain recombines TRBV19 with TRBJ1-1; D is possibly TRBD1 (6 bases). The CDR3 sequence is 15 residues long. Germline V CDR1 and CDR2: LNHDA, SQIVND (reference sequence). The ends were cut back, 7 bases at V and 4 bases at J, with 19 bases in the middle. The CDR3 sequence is CASMKLGAASTEAFF. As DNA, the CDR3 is TGTGCCAGTATGAAATTGGGGGCGGCGAGCACTGAAGCTTTCTTT.

CDR3 sequence (DNA): TGTGCCAGCAGACATGGGTCAGGCTACACCTTC. Translating it yields CASRHGSGYTF. This chain links TRBV6-1 with TRBJ1-2; D is uncertain. V lost 6 bases and J lost 8, with 10 bases in between. The germline V gene has CDR1 MNHNS and CDR2 SASEGT. The CDR3 is made up of 11 amino acids.

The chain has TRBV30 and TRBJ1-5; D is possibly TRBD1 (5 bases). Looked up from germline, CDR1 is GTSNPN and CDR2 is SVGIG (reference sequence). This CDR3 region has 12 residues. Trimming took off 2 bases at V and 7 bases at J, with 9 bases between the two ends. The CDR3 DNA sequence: TGTGCCTGGAGTCTCCAGGGCCAGCCCCAGCATTTT. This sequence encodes CAWSLQGQPQHF.

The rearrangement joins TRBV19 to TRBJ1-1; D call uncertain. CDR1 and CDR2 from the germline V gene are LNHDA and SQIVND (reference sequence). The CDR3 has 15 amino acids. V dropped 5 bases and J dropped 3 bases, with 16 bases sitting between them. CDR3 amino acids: CASSPLPAGDTEAFF. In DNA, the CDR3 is TGTGCCAGTAGTCCCCTCCCCGCAGGAGACACTGAAGCTTTCTTT.

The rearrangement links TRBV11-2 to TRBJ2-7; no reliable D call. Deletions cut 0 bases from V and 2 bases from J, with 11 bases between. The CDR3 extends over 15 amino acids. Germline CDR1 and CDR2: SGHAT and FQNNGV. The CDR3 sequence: CASSLDYHRAYEQYF. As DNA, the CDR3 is TGTGCCAGCAGCTTAGATTACCATAGGGCCTACGAGCAGTACTTC.

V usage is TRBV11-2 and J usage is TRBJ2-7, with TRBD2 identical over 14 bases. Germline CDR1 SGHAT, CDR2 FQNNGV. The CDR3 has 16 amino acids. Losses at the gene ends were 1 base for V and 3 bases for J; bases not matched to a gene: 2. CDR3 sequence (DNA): TGTGCCAGCAGCTTAGGACTAGCGGGGGGGAACTACGAGCAGTACTTC. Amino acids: CASSLGLAGGNYEQYF.

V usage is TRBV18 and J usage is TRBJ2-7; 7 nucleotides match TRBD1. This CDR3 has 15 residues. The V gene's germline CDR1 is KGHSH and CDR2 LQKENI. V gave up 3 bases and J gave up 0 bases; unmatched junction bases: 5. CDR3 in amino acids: CASSPQGQHSYEQYF. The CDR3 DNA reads TGTGCCAGCTCACCCCAGGGACAGCACTCCTACGAGCAGTACTTC.

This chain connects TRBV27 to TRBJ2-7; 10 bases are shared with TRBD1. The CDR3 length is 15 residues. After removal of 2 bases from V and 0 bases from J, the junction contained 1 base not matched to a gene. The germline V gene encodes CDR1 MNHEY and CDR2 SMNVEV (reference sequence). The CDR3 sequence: CASSLGTGVSYEQYF. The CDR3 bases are TGTGCCAGCAGTTTAGGGACAGGGGTCTCCTACGAGCAGTACTTC.

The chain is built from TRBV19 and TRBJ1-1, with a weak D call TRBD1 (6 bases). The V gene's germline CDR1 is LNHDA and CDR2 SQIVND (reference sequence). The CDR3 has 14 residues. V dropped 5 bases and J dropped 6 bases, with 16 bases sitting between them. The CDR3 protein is CASSRYTGRAEAFF. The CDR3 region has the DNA TGTGCCAGTAGTCGGTATACAGGGAGGGCTGAAGCTTTCTTT.

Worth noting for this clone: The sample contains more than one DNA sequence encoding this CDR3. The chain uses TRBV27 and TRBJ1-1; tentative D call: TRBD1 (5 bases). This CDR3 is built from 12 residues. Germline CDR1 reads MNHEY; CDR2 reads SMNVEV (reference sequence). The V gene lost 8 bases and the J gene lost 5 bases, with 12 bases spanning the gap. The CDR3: CASSRWGTEAFF. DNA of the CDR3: TGTGCCAGCTCCCGGTGGGGGACTGAAGCTTTCTTT.

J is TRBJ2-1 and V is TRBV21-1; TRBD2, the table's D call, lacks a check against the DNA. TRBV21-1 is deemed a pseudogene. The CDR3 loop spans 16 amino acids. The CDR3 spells CASSKPPGLPYNEQFF. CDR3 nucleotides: TGTGCCAGCAGCAAGCCGCCGGGACTTCCGTACAATGAGCAGTTCTTC.

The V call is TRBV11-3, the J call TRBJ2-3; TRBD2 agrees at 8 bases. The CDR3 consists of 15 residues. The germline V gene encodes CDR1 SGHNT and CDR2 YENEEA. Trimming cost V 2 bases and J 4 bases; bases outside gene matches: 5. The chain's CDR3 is CASSLYGGAADTQYF. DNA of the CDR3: TGTGCCAGCAGCTTATACGGGGGGGCCGCAGATACGCAGTATTTT.

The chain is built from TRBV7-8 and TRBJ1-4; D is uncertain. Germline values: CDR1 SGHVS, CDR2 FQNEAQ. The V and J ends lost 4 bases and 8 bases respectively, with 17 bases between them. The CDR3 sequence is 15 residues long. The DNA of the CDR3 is TGTGCCAGCAGCTACCGGAGGTTGGGAAACGAAAAACTGTTTTTT. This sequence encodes CASSYRRLGNEKLFF.

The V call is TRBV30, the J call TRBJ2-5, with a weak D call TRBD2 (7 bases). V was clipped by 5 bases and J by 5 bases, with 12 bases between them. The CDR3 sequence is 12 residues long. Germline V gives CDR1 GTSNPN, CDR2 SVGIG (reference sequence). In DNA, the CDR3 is TGTGCCTGGGGCGGGGGCTCGGAGACCCAGTACTTC. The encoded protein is CAWGGGSETQYF.

The CDR3 bases are TGCAGCGTCGCCACAGGGGGCGCGCGACTATTAGGGGGTGAGCAGTACTTC. This encodes CSVATGGARLLGGEQYF. The rearrangement links TRBV29-1 to TRBJ2-7; 9 bases map to TRBD1. CDR1 and CDR2 from the germline V gene are SQVTM and ANQGSEA. V dropped 6 bases and J dropped 7; count of bases not matched to a gene: 22. The CDR3 is 17 residues long.

CDR3 loop: CATSRDGLGAHYGYTF. The CDR3 coding sequence is TGTGCCACCAGCAGAGATGGTTTGGGGGCCCACTATGGCTACACCTTC. The chain uses TRBV15 and TRBJ1-2; possibly TRBD1 for D (6 bases). The CDR3 covers 16 residues. Germline V lookup: CDR1 LNHNV, CDR2 YYDKDF (reference sequence). V was shortened by 0 bases and J by 3 bases, with 14 bases between the two germline ends.

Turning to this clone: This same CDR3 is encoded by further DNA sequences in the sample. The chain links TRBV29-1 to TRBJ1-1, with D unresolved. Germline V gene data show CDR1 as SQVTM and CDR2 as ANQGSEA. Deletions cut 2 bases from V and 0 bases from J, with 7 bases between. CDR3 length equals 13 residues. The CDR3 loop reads CSVERRLNTEAFF. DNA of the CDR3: TGCAGCGTTGAACGACGGCTGAACACTGAAGCTTTCTTT.

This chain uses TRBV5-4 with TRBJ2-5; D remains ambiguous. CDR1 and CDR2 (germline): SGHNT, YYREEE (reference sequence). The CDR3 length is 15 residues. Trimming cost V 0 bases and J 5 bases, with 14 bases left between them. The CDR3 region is CASSLVGTMVETQYF. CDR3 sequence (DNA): TGTGCCAGCAGCTTGGTTGGTACGATGGTGGAGACCCAGTACTTC.

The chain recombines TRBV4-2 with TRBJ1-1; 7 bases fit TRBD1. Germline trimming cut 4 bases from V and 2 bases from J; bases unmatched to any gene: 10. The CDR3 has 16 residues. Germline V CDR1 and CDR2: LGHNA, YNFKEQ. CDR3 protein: CASSPSLTGANTEAFF. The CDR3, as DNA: TGTGCCAGCAGCCCTAGCTTAACAGGGGCTAACACTGAAGCTTTCTTT.

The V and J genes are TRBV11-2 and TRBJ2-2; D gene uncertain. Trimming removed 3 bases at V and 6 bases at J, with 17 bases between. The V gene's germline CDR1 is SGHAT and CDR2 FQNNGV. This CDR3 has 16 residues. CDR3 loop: CASSFSPTGLAGELFF. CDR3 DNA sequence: TGTGCCAGCAGCTTCTCCCCGACGGGTTTGGCCGGGGAGCTGTTTTTT.